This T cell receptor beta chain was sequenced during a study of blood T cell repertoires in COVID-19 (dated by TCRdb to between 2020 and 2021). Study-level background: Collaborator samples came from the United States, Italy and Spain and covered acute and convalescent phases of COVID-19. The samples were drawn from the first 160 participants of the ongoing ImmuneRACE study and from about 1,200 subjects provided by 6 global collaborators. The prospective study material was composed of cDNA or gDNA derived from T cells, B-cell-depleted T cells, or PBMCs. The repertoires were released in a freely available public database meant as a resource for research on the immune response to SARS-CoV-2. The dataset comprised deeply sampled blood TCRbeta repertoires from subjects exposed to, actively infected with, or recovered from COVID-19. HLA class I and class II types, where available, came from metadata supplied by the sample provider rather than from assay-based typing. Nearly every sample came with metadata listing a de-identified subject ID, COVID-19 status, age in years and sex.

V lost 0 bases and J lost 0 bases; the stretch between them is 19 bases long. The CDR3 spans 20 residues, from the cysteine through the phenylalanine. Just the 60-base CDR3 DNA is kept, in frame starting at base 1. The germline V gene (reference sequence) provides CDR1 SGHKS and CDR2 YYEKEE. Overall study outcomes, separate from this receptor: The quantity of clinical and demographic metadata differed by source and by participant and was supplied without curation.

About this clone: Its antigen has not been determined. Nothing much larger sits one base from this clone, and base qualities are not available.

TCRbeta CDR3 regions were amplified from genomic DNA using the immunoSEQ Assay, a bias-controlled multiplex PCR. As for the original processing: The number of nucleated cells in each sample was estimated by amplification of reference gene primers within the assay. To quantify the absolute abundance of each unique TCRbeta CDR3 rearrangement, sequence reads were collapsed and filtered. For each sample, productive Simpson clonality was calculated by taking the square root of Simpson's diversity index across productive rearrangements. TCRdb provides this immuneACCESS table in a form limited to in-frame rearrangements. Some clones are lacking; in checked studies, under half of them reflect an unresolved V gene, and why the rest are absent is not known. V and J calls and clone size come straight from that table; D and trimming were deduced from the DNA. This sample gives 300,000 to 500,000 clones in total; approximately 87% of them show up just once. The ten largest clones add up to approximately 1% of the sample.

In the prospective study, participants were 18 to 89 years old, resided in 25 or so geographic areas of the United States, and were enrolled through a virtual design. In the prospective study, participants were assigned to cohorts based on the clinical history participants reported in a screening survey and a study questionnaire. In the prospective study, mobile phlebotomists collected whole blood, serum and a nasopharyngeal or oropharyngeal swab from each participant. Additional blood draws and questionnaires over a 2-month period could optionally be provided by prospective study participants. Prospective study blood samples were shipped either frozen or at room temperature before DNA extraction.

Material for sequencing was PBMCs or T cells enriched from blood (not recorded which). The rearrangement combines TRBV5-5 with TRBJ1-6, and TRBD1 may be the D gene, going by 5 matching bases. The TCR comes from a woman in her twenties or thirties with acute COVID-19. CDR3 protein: CASSLVHQFRESSYNSPLHF. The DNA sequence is TGTGCCAGCAGCTTGGTCCATCAATTCAGGGAAAGCTCCTATAATTCACCCCTCCACTTT.